The 15 T cell receptor beta chains below come from one sample, sequenced in a study of blood T cell repertoires in COVID-19. Using immunoSEQ multiplex PCR, the repertoire was profiled, and TCRdb retains in-frame clones only, with some absent. The table records some 250,000 clones, around nine tenths of them present only once. Sequenced sample: peripheral blood. The receptors stem from a woman aged 70-85 years with active or convalescent COVID-19.

This clone was picked up a small number of times. The chain carries TRBV6-6 and TRBJ2-5; D not resolved. The CDR3 is 14 amino acids. From germline, CDR1 is MNHNY and CDR2 SVGAGI (reference sequence). V gave up 5 bases and J gave up 2 bases, with 12 bases separating them. CDR3 DNA: TGTGCCAGCAGTCAATACAGCAATCAAGAGACCCAGTACTTC. It codes for CASSQYSNQETQYF.

V and J are TRBV25-1 and TRBJ1-1; tentative D call: TRBD1 (5 bases). Trimming shortened V by 9 bases and J by 7 bases, and 9 bases separated the two germline ends. CDR1 and CDR2 (germline): MGHDK, SYGVNS. This CDR3 region has 10 residues. CDR3 amino acids: CARGLLEAFF. CDR3 nucleotides: TGTGCCAGGGGGCTCCTTGAAGCTTTCTTT. Full variable domain (remainder filled in from reference TRBV25-1 and TRBJ1-1): EADIYQTPRYLVIGTGKKITLECSQTMGHDKMYWYQQDPGMELHLIHYSYGVNSTEKGDLSSESTVSRIRTEHFPLTLESARPSHTSQYLCARGLLEAFFGQGTRLTVV.

This sequence joins TRBV19 and TRBJ2-1; 8 bases line up with TRBD1. This CDR3 region has 13 residues. Trimming removed 9 bases from V and 4 bases from J; junction bases left unmatched: 5. Germline CDR1 LNHDA, CDR2 SQIVND (reference sequence). The CDR3 loop reads CASDRGVYNEQFF. CDR3 nucleotides: TGTGCCAGCGACAGGGGCGTTTACAATGAGCAGTTCTTC.

The genes are TRBV12-5 and TRBJ2-7; no definite D call. Deletions cut 6 bases from V and 3 bases from J, with 6 bases between. From germline, CDR1 is LGHNT and CDR2 FRNRAP. This CDR3 spans 11 amino acids. The CDR3 region is CASGAGYEQYF. CDR3 in DNA: TGTGCTAGTGGGGCAGGCTACGAGCAGTACTTC.

This clone occurred a few times. V gene TRBV5-4 combines with J gene TRBJ2-1; a possible D gene is TRBD2 (6 bases). The germline gives CDR1 SGHNT, CDR2 YYREEE (reference sequence). The V end was cut by 0 bases, the J end by 8 bases, with 15 bases between. The CDR3 extends over 15 amino acids. CDR3 sequence reads: CASSLAPGVKDEQFF. The DNA for the CDR3 is TGTGCCAGCAGCTTGGCCCCGGGGGTTAAGGATGAGCAGTTCTTC.

CDR3 sequence: CSVEEAEAKDTIYF. Here the CDR3 DNA reads TGCAGCGTTGAAGAGGCCGAGGCGAAAGACACCATATATTTT. The rearrangement joins TRBV29-1 to TRBJ1-3; no clear D. Germline V gene sequence: CDR1 SQVTM, CDR2 ANQGSEA. The ends were cut back, 0 bases at V and 8 bases at J, with 14 bases in the middle. This CDR3 comprises 14 residues.

The chain links TRBV6-2 or TRBV6-3 to TRBJ2-7, with 8 bases fitting TRBD1. CDR1 MNHEY and CDR2 SVGEGT come from the germline V gene. The J segment lost 6 bases and the V segment lost 6 bases, leaving 10 bases of the junction unmatched. The CDR3 extends over 14 amino acids. The DNA of the CDR3 is TGTGCCAGCAGCAGGGGTAACAGGGGGAGCGAGCAGTACTTC. It yields the protein CASSRGNRGSEQYF.

The J gene is TRBJ2-1, the V gene TRBV11-2; D is uncertain. Germline CDR1 SGHAT, CDR2 FQNNGV. The CDR3 has 13 residues. Between the trimmed V and J ends, which lost 4 bases and 8 bases, there was a span of 12 bases. The CDR3 loop reads CASSSWPQDEQFF. The CDR3 bases are TGTGCCAGCAGCTCCTGGCCCCAGGATGAGCAGTTCTTC.

The chain couples TRBV7-2 to TRBJ2-1, with TRBD2 identical over 7 bases. CDR1 is SGHTA, CDR2 FQGNSA, per germline. J gave up 4 bases and V 3 bases, and 6 bases lay outside the gene matches. The CDR3 totals 15 residues. CDR3 sequence: CASSLITGGYNEQFF. The CDR3 bases are TGTGCCAGCAGCTTGATAACGGGGGGATACAATGAGCAGTTCTTC.

The genes are TRBV11-3 and TRBJ2-1, with D perhaps matching TRBD1 (5 bases). Germline assignment: CDR1 SGHNT and CDR2 YENEEA. Trimming cost V 1 base and J 8 bases, with 15 bases left between them. The CDR3 totals 15 residues. CDR3 sequence (DNA): TGTGCCAGCAGCTTAGCCCAGGGCCCTAGGTATGAGCAGTTCTTC. The encoded protein is CASSLAQGPRYEQFF.

The rearrangement joins TRBV29-1 to TRBJ2-2; 7 bases line up with TRBD2. Per germline, CDR1 SQVTM and CDR2 ANQGSEA. Trimming took 4 bases from V and 4 from J; bases not matched to a gene: 3. The length of the CDR3 is 13 residues. The CDR3 DNA reads as TGCAGCGTTGGACGGGAGGTCACCGGGGAGCTGTTTTTT. It encodes CSVGREVTGELFF.

A few counts support this clone. V usage is TRBV25-1 and J usage is TRBJ1-2, with TRBD1 matching over 8 bases. The germline CDR1 and CDR2 sequences are MGHDK and SYGVNS. The CDR3 runs 13 residues. V lost 1 base and J lost 7; bases outside the gene matches: 2. In DNA form, the CDR3 reads TGTGCCAGCAGTGAATGGACAGGGTCTGGCTACACCTTC. Amino acids: CASSEWTGSGYTF.

The V and J genes are TRBV19 and TRBJ2-7, with TRBD2 matching over 8 bases. With 5 bases clipped from V and 7 bases from J, the junction kept 7 bases outside the gene matches. This CDR3 is 13 amino acids long. Germline V lookup: CDR1 LNHDA, CDR2 SQIVND (reference sequence). The CDR3 spells CASSSGLEGEQYF. Written as DNA, the CDR3 is TGTGCCAGTAGTTCGGGACTAGAAGGGGAGCAGTACTTC.

The V gene is TRBV2, the J gene TRBJ2-6, with a weak D call TRBD2 (6 bases). Trimming cost V 7 bases and J 0 bases, with 13 bases left between them. CDR1 is SNHLY and CDR2 is FYNNEI in the germline V gene. The CDR3 consists of 16 residues. As DNA, the CDR3 is TGTGCCAGCAAGGAGGGCCTCAGCTCTGGGGCCAACGTCCTGACTTTC. It encodes CASKEGLSSGANVLTF.

The V and J genes are TRBV4-1 and TRBJ2-3, with 9 bases identical to TRBD1. Germline assignment: CDR1 MGHRA and CDR2 YSYEKL. The CDR3 loop spans 18 amino acids. The J segment lost 5 bases and the V segment lost 1 base, leaving 13 bases of the junction unmatched. Here the CDR3 reads CASSQVRIPGQGLDTQYF. For the CDR3, the DNA is TGCGCCAGCAGCCAAGTTCGGATCCCGGGACAGGGCCTAGATACGCAGTATTTT.